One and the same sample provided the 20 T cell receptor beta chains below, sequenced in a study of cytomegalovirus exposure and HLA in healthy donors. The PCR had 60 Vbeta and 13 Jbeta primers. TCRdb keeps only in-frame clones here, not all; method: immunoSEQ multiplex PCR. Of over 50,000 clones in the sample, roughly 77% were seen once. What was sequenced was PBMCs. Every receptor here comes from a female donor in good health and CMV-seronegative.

The CDR3 DNA follows: TGTGCCAGCAGCCAGGGGACTAGCGGGATATACAATGAGCAGTTCTTC. Its translation: CASSQGTSGIYNEQFF. The chain has TRBV11-3 and TRBJ2-1, with 13 bases identical to TRBD2. The germline V gene has CDR1 SGHNT and CDR2 YENEEA. The V segment lost 5 bases and the J segment 4 bases; nucleotides outside the gene matches: 5. The CDR3 totals 16 residues.

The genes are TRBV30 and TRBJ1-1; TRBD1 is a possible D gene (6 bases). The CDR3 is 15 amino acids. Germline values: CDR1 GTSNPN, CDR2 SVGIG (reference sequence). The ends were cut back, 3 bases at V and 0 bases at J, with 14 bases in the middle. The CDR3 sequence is CAWRVRGNLNTEAFF. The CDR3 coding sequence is TGTGCCTGGAGGGTAAGGGGGAATTTGAACACTGAAGCTTTCTTT.

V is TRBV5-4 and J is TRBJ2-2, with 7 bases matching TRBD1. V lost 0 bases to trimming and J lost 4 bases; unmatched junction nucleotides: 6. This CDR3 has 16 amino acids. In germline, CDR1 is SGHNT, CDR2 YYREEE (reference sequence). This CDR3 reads CASSLAIGTATGELFF. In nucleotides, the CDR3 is TGTGCCAGCAGCTTGGCCATAGGGACAGCCACCGGGGAGCTGTTTTTT.

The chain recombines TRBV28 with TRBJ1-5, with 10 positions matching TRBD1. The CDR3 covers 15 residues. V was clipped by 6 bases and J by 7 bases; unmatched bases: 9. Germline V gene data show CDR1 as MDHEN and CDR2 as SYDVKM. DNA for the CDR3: TGTGCCAGCAGACCTCTGACAGGGGGCGGGCAGCCCCAGCATTTT. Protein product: CASRPLTGGGQPQHF. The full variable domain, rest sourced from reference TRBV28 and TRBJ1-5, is DVKVTQSSRYLVKRTGEKVFLECVQDMDHENMFWYRQDPGLGLRLIYFSYDVKMKEKGDIPEGYSVSREKKERFSLILESASTNQTSMYLCASRPLTGGGQPQHFGDGTRLSIL.

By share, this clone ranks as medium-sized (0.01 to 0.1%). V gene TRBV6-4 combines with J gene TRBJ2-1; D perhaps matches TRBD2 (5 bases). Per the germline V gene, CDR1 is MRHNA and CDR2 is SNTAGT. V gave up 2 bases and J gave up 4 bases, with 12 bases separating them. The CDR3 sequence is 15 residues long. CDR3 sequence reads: CASSDLGVEYNEQFF. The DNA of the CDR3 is TGTGCCAGCAGTGACCTCGGGGTGGAATACAATGAGCAGTTCTTC.

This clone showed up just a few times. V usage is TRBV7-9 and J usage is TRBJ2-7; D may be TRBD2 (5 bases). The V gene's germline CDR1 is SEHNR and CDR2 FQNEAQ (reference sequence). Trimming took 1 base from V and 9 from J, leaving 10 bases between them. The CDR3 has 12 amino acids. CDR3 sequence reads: CASSLEASGQYF. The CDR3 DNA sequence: TGTGCCAGCAGCTTAGAGGCGAGCGGGCAGTACTTC.

The CDR3 reads CASSQDAGRGEQYF. The DNA of the CDR3 is TGTGCCAGCAGCCAAGATGCCGGTCGAGGGGAGCAGTACTTC. This chain uses TRBV4-2 with TRBJ2-7, with a tentative D call TRBD2 (5 bases). V dropped 0 bases and J dropped 7 bases, with 13 bases sitting between them. In germline, CDR1 is LGHNA, CDR2 YNFKEQ. The CDR3 totals 14 residues.

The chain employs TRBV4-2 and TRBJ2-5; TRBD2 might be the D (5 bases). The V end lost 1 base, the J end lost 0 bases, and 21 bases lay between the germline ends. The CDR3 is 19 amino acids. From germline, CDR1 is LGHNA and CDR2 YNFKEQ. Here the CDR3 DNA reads TGTGCCAGCAGCCAAGCTTGGACGGCGAGCGGTTGGTACCAAGAGACCCAGTACTTC. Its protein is CASSQAWTASGWYQETQYF.

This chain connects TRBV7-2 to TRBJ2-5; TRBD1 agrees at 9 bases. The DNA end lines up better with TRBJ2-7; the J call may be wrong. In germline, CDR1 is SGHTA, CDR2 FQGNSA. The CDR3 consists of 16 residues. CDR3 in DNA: TGTGCCAGCAGCTTAACGGAGGGACAGGGCGGGTACGAGCAGTACTTC. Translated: CASSLTEGQGGYEQYF.

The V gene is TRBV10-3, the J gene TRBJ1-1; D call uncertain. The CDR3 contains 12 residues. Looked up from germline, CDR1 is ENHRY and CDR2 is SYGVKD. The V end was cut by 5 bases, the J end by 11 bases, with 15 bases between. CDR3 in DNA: TGTGCCATCAGTCAGATTGGGGAGTCGGCTTTCTTT. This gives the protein CAISQIGESAFF.

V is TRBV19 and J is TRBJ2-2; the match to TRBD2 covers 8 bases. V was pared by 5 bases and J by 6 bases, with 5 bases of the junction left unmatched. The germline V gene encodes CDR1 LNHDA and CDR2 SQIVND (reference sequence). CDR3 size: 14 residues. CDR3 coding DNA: TGTGCCAGTAGTCGCGGGGGGCTTCCCGGGGAGCTGTTTTTT. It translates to CASSRGGLPGELFF.

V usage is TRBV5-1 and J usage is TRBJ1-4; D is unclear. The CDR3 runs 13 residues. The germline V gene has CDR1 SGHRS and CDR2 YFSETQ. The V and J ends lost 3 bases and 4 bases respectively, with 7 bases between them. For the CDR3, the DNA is TGCGCCAGCAGCTCCGGGGATAATGAAAAACTGTTTTTT. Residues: CASSSGDNEKLFF.

This CDR3 is CAIPGETQYF. CDR3 sequence (DNA): TGCGCCATCCCAGGGGAGACCCAGTACTTC. V gene TRBV10-1 combines with J gene TRBJ2-5; TRBD1 might be the D (5 bases). V shed 10 bases and J shed 5 bases, with 8 bases lying between them. This CDR3 is 10 amino acids long. Germline assignment: CDR1 WNHNN and CDR2 SYGVQD (reference sequence).

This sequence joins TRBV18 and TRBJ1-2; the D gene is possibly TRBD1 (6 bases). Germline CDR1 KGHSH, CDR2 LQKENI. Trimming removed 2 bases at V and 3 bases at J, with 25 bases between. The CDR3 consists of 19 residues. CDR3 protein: CASSPFSEIRQALDYGYTF. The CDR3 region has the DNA TGTGCCAGCTCACCATTCTCGGAGATCCGACAGGCTTTGGACTATGGCTACACCTTC.

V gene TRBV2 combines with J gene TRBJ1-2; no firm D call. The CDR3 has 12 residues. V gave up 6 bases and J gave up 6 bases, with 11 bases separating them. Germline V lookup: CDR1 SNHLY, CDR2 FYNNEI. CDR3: CASRASIHGYTF. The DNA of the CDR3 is TGTGCCAGCAGAGCTTCTATACATGGCTACACCTTC.

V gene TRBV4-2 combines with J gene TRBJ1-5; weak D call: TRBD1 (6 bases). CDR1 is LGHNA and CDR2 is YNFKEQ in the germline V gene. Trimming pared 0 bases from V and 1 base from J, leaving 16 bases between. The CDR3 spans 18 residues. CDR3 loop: CASSQDMQVQGSNQPQHF. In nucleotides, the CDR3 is TGTGCCAGCAGCCAAGATATGCAAGTACAGGGAAGCAATCAGCCCCAGCATTTT.

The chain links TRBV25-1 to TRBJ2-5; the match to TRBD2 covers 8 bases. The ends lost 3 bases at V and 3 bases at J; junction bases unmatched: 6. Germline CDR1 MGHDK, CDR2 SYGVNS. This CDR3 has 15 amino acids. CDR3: CASSDSGTREETQYF. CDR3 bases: TGTGCCAGCAGTGACTCAGGGACTAGGGAAGAGACCCAGTACTTC.

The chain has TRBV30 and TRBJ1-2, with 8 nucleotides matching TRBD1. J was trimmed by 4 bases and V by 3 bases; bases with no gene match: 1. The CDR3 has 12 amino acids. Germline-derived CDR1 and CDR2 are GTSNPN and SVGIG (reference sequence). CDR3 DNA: TGTGCCTGGAGCGGACAGGGCTATGGCTACACCTTC. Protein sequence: CAWSGQGYGYTF.

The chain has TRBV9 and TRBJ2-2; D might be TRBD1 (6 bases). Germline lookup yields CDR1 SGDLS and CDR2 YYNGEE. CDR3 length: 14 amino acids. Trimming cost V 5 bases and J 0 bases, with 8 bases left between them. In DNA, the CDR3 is TGTGCCAGCAGGGGACAAGCGAACACCGGGGAGCTGTTTTTT. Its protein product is CASRGQANTGELFF. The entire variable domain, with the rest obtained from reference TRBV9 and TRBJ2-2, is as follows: DSGVTQTPKHLITATGQRVTLRCSPRSGDLSVYWYQQSLDQGLQFLIQYYNGEERAKGNILERFSAQQFPDLHSELNLSSLELGDSALYFCASRGQANTGELFFGEGSRLTVL.

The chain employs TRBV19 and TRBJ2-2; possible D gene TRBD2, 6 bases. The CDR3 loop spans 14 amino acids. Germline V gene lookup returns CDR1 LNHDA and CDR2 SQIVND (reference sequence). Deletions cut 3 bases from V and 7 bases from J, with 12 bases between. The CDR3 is CASSIAGYGGELFF. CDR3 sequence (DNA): TGTGCCAGTAGTATCGCGGGGTATGGCGGGGAGCTGTTTTTT. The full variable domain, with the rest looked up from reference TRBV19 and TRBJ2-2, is DGGITQSPKYLFRKEGQNVTLSCEQNLNHDAMYWYRQDPGQGLRLIYYSQIVNDFQKGDIAEGYSVSREKKESFPLTVTSAQKNPTAFYLCASSIAGYGGELFFGEGSRLTVL.